These 30 T cell receptor beta chains share one sample of origin, sequenced in a study of T cells after yellow fever vaccination (dated by TCRdb to about 2019). The treatment or condition label corresponds to: live attenuated yellow fever vaccine strain. Library construction relied on 5' RACE. TCRdb lists the instrument as Illumina NovaSeq 6000. The public reads were quality trimmed at Q25 with fastp and then assembled into clones with MiXCR by TCRdb, keeping productive beta chains. Every entry covers one CDR3 protein and lists the most common genes and DNA from its rows. A total of about 210,000 distinct CDR3 sequences appear in this sample, approximately 3.2% of them only once. The biggest ten clones account for about 3% of the sample. The sample was CD4+ T cells sorted from PBMCs, taken 10 days after the yellow fever booster vaccination. The receptor set was obtained from a young man who received the YFV17D yellow fever vaccine.

This clonotype was detected many times. The V and J genes are TRBV12-3 or TRBV12-4 and TRBJ2-4; possibly TRBD1 for D (6 bases). The CDR3 is made up of 14 amino acids. Trimming took 6 bases from V and 3 from J, leaving 12 bases between them. CDR3 sequence (DNA): TGTGCCAGCAGGGGAACAGGGAGCAAAAACATTCAGTACTTC. Protein product: CASRGTGSKNIQYF.

There are many counts of this clonotype. The chain has TRBV4-2 and TRBJ2-3; TRBD2 matches 11 bases. The CDR3 is 17 residues long. After removal of 0 bases from V and 5 bases from J, the junction contained 7 bases not matched to a gene. Germline CDR1 LGHNA, CDR2 YNFKEQ. The CDR3 here is CASSQEFTSGGRDTQYF. The CDR3 DNA follows: TGTGCCAGCAGCCAAGAGTTCACTAGCGGGGGCAGAGATACGCAGTATTTT.

This clonotype was seen more than once but under ten times. As DNA, the CDR3 is TGTGCCAGCACCCAGGCGAATAACTATGGCTACACCTTC. The encoded protein is CASTQANNYGYTF. The chain couples TRBV7-2 to TRBJ1-2; D is unresolved. Germline CDR1 SGHTA, CDR2 FQGNSA. The CDR3 sequence is 13 residues long. Trimming cost V 7 bases and J 1 base, with 10 bases left between them.

This clonotype occurred many times. This chain links TRBV3-1 with TRBJ1-2; D might be TRBD1 (6 bases). CDR1 is LGHDT, CDR2 YNNKEL, per germline (reference sequence). The CDR3 loop spans 12 amino acids. The V and J ends lost 4 bases and 5 bases respectively, with 8 bases between them. CDR3 sequence: CASSRTGYGYTF. The DNA of the CDR3 is TGTGCCAGCAGCCGTACAGGGTATGGCTACACCTTC.

This chain joins TRBV24-1 and TRBJ2-1, with D perhaps matching TRBD1 or TRBD2 (6 bases each). Germline CDR1 is KGHDR and CDR2 is SFDVKD. V lost 9 bases, J lost 0 bases, and 11 bases lay in between. The CDR3 runs to 14 residues. The CDR3 nucleotides are TGTGCCACCGGCGAGGGGGGCTCCTACAATGAGCAGTTCTTC. Its translation: CATGEGGSYNEQFF.

In this sample, this clonotype turned up many times. V is TRBV9 and J is TRBJ2-1; TRBD2 aligns across 10 bases. V gave up 4 bases and J gave up 3 bases; unmatched junction bases: 4. Germline assignment: CDR1 SGDLS and CDR2 YYNGEE. CDR3 length: 15 amino acids. Here the CDR3 reads CASSRSGGLYNEQFF. The DNA of the CDR3 is TGTGCCAGCAGCCGTAGCGGGGGGCTCTACAATGAGCAGTTCTTC. Full variable domain (missing parts from reference TRBV9 and TRBJ2-1): DSGVTQTPKHLITATGQRVTLRCSPRSGDLSVYWYQQSLDQGLQFLIQYYNGEERAKGNILERFSAQQFPDLHSELNLSSLELGDSALYFCASSRSGGLYNEQFFGPGTRLTVL.

The chain has TRBV18 and TRBJ2-5, with 8 bases that match TRBD1. The CDR3 length is 16 residues. V lost 3 bases to trimming and J lost 5 bases; unmatched junction nucleotides: 11. CDR1 and CDR2 (germline): KGHSH, LQKENI. The CDR3 DNA reads TGTGCCAGCTCACCGGGACAGGCCGAGTGGGGCGAGACCCAGTACTTC. Protein product: CASSPGQAEWGETQYF.

The chain joins TRBV6-6 to TRBJ1-3; 8 nucleotides line up with TRBD1. The CDR3 totals 14 residues. Germline CDR1 reads MNHNY; CDR2 reads SVGAGI (reference sequence). V dropped 5 bases and J dropped 4; count of bases not matched to a gene: 4. CDR3 region: CASSRTGSGNTIYF. DNA for the CDR3: TGTGCCAGCAGTCGGACAGGGTCCGGAAACACCATATATTTT.

The chain links TRBV10-3 to TRBJ2-5; no reliable D call. Trimming stripped 2 bases from V and 0 bases from J, with 7 bases between. The CDR3 is 14 residues long. Germline CDR1 ENHRY, CDR2 SYGVKD. The CDR3 DNA reads TGTGCCATCAGTGAGCCCCAAAACCAAGAGACCCAGTACTTC. It translates to CAISEPQNQETQYF.

The genes are TRBV12-3 or TRBV12-4 and TRBJ1-1; the D is unclear. CDR3 length: 13 amino acids. Trimming shortened V by 2 bases and J by 5 bases, and 9 bases separated the two germline ends. This chain's CDR3 is CASSLNPETEAFF. The CDR3 nucleotides are TGTGCCAGCAGTTTAAACCCGGAGACTGAAGCTTTCTTT.

The chain employs TRBV7-2 and TRBJ1-2; D is ambiguous. This CDR3 has 12 residues. Per germline, CDR1 SGHTA and CDR2 FQGNSA. The V gene lost 2 bases and the J gene lost 7 bases, with 8 bases spanning the gap. This CDR3 reads CASSLPASGYTF. The CDR3 DNA reads TGTGCCAGCAGCTTACCGGCAAGTGGCTACACCTTC.

CDR3 sequence (DNA): TGTGCCAGCAGCTTGGACGACTACAATGAGCAGTTCTTC. Translated, it gives CASSLDDYNEQFF. The genes are TRBV7-7 and TRBJ2-1; D is ambiguous. Germline loops: CDR1 SSHAT, CDR2 FNYEAQ (reference sequence). Deletions cut 3 bases from V and 3 bases from J, with 6 bases between. CDR3 size: 13 residues.

The table lists this clonotype with many counts. The chain uses TRBV11-2 and TRBJ2-3; TRBD1 agrees at 7 bases. The CDR3 covers 14 residues. J lost 4 bases, V lost 5 bases, and 6 bases had no gene match. Germline lookup yields CDR1 SGHAT and CDR2 FQNNGV. The CDR3: CASSQVGGPDTQYF. The CDR3 nucleotides are TGTGCCAGCAGCCAAGTAGGGGGCCCAGATACGCAGTATTTT.

V usage is TRBV7-2 and J usage is TRBJ1-2, with D unresolved. The V gene lost 5 bases and the J gene lost 8 bases, with 15 bases spanning the gap. The germline CDR1 and CDR2 sequences are SGHTA and FQGNSA. This CDR3 has 13 residues. CDR3 in amino acids: CASSDMLSGGYTF. The DNA for the CDR3 is TGTGCCAGCAGCGATATGCTCAGCGGGGGCTACACCTTC.

This clonotype appeared a few times. This chain links TRBV28 with TRBJ2-1; tentative D call: TRBD2 (6 bases). The germline gives CDR1 MDHEN, CDR2 SYDVKM. The V end lost 5 bases, the J end lost 4 bases, and 15 bases lay between the germline ends. The CDR3 has 15 residues. The CDR3 sequence is CASSIRGGPYNEQFF. CDR3 sequence (DNA): TGTGCCAGCAGTATTAGGGGAGGACCTTACAATGAGCAGTTCTTC.

The chain uses TRBV12-3 or TRBV12-4 and TRBJ2-1; D is tentatively TRBD1 or TRBD2 (6 bases each). The CDR3 length is 15 residues. V lost 2 bases and J 5 bases, leaving 13 bases between the germline ends. Written as DNA, the CDR3 is TGTGCCAGCAGTTTATGGGGGGCAGGAAACAATGAGCAGTTCTTC. Its protein product is CASSLWGAGNNEQFF.

This clonotype came up a few times. The genes are TRBV7-9 and TRBJ1-1; TRBD1 matches at 8 bases. The germline V gene has CDR1 SEHNR and CDR2 FQNEAQ (reference sequence). The CDR3 loop spans 14 amino acids. V shed 8 bases and J 1 base; nucleotides not matched to a gene: 6. The CDR3 nucleotides are TGTGCCAGCGGGAAGGACAGGGCGAACACTGAAGCTTTCTTT. This encodes CASGKDRANTEAFF.

This clonotype has more than one count but fewer than ten. The chain couples TRBV12-3 or TRBV12-4 to TRBJ2-1, with TRBD2 matching over 8 bases. The CDR3 loop spans 17 amino acids. V lost 5 bases, J lost 6 bases, and 15 bases stayed unmatched. The CDR3 loop is CASSDLPRAGGFNEQFF. The CDR3 DNA follows: TGTGCCAGCAGTGACCTCCCTCGGGCGGGGGGCTTCAATGAGCAGTTCTTC.

The sample holds many counts of this clonotype. CDR3 nucleotide sequence: TGTGCCAGCAGCCAAGACCCCGGGACAGGGGGCCACGAGCAGTACTTC. Residues: CASSQDPGTGGHEQYF. The rearrangement links TRBV3-1 to TRBJ2-7; TRBD1 agrees at 12 bases. CDR3 length: 16 amino acids. Unmatched junction bases numbered 5, after V lost 0 bases and J lost 5 bases. The V gene's germline CDR1 is LGHDT and CDR2 YNNKEL (reference sequence).

At least ten counts were recorded for this clonotype. V gene TRBV19 combines with J gene TRBJ1-1, with TRBD1 as a possible D gene (6 bases). V lost 4 bases, J lost 3 bases, and 12 bases lay in between. Germline lookup yields CDR1 LNHDA and CDR2 SQIVND (reference sequence). CDR3 length: 14 residues. The CDR3 nucleotides are TGTGCCAGTAGTAGGACAGTTCCGGACACTGAAGCTTTCTTT. It codes for CASSRTVPDTEAFF.

This clonotype was detected many times. This rearrangement joins TRBV7-6 to TRBJ2-6; 11 bases line up with TRBD1. The V segment lost 4 bases and the J segment 8 bases; nucleotides outside the gene matches: 4. Germline CDR1 reads SGHVS; CDR2 reads FNYEAQ. This CDR3 contains 15 residues. CDR3 in DNA: TGTGCCAGCAGCTCGGGGACAGGGGGAACCAACGTCCTGACTTTC. This sequence encodes CASSSGTGGTNVLTF.

This clonotype occurred a few times. The J gene is TRBJ2-3, the V gene TRBV3-1; D not resolved. V lost 1 base to trimming and J lost 5 bases, with 13 bases between them. This CDR3 spans 15 amino acids. CDR1 is LGHDT, CDR2 YNNKEL, per germline (reference sequence). The CDR3 DNA reads TGTGCCAGCAGCCAAGGGGGAAGAGGTGTAGATACGCAGTATTTT. This sequence encodes CASSQGGRGVDTQYF.

This clonotype was seen more than once but under ten times. This chain connects TRBV19 to TRBJ1-5; 7 bases fit TRBD1. The germline V gene encodes CDR1 LNHDA and CDR2 SQIVND (reference sequence). This CDR3 is built from 16 residues. Germline trimming cut 3 bases from V and 5 bases from J; bases unmatched to any gene: 10. The CDR3 loop reads CASSILTGRWDQPQHF. In nucleotides, the CDR3 is TGTGCCAGTAGTATTCTGACAGGGCGGTGGGATCAGCCCCAGCATTTT.

This clonotype was detected a few times. The chain couples TRBV6-6 to TRBJ2-5; 9 positions match TRBD2. Germline V gene lookup returns CDR1 MNHNY and CDR2 SVGAGI (reference sequence). CDR3 length equals 16 residues. Trimming took 6 bases from V and 4 from J; bases not matched to a gene: 12. The CDR3 DNA is TGTGCCAGCAGGCCCTCTGGGCGGGGGGGCAGAGAGACCCAGTACTTC. Amino acids: CASRPSGRGGRETQYF.

This chain connects TRBV7-2 to TRBJ2-3, with 14 nucleotides matching TRBD2. CDR3 length equals 16 residues. Germline V CDR1 and CDR2: SGHTA, FQGNSA. V was clipped by 5 bases and J by 5 bases; unmatched bases: 6. The CDR3 nucleotides are TGTGCCAGCAGCACCGGACTAGCGGGGGGTGGAGATACGCAGTATTTT. This encodes CASSTGLAGGGDTQYF.

This clonotype was counted only a few times. V is TRBV18 and J is TRBJ2-5; 7 nucleotides agree with TRBD2. Trimming removed 5 bases from V and 5 bases from J; junction bases left unmatched: 8. The CDR3 contains 14 residues. The germline V gene has CDR1 KGHSH and CDR2 LQKENI. The CDR3 sequence: CASSDSGSDETQYF. The CDR3 DNA follows: TGTGCCAGCTCAGATAGCGGGTCGGACGAGACCCAGTACTTC. Filled out from reference TRBV18 and TRBJ2-5, the complete variable domain reads NAGVMQNPRHLVRRRGQEARLRCSPMKGHSHVYWYRQLPEEGLKFMVYLQKENIIDESGMPKERFSAEFPKEGPSILRIQQVVRGDSAAYFCASSDSGSDETQYFGPGTRLLVL.

This sequence joins TRBV7-2 and TRBJ2-5; D ambiguous. The V and J ends lost 2 bases and 6 bases respectively, with 10 bases between them. From germline, CDR1 is SGHTA and CDR2 FQGNSA. CDR3 length: 13 residues. The CDR3 region is CASSLSPEQTQYF. In DNA, the CDR3 is TGTGCCAGCAGCTTAAGTCCAGAGCAGACCCAGTACTTC.

This clonotype was seen at least ten times. The chain joins TRBV6-1 to TRBJ1-1; tentatively, D is TRBD1 (6 bases). The CDR3 is 13 amino acids. The V gene's germline CDR1 is MNHNS and CDR2 SASEGT. The V gene lost 7 bases and the J gene lost 7 bases, with 16 bases spanning the gap. The CDR3 coding sequence is TGTGCCAGCATTCGAGGGGGGGGATATGAAGCTTTCTTT. It is translated as CASIRGGGYEAFF.

In this sample, this clonotype turned up a few times. This chain joins TRBV6-2 or TRBV6-3 and TRBJ2-7; TRBD1 might be the D (6 bases). Deletions cut 5 bases from V and 5 bases from J, with 22 bases between. From germline, CDR1 is MNHEY and CDR2 SVGEGT. This CDR3 comprises 16 residues. CDR3 loop: CASSAQTGMSIHEQYV. Written as DNA, the CDR3 is TGTGCCAGCAGTGCCCAAACAGGGATGAGTATCCACGAGCAGTACGTC.

The chain carries TRBV6-6 and TRBJ1-5, with D unresolved. The CDR3 contains 14 residues. CDR1 MNHNY and CDR2 SVGAGI come from the germline V gene (reference sequence). With 4 bases removed from V and 2 bases from J, the gap between germline ends came to 9 bases. In DNA form, the CDR3 reads TGTGCCAGCAGTTCCTATGAGGGCAATCAGCCCCAGCATTTT. Its protein product is CASSSYEGNQPQHF.